The T cell receptor (beta chain) under discussion was sequenced for a study of blood T cells in healthy people across ages. Germline-derived CDR1 and CDR2 are SGHDT and YYEEEE. The CDR3 is made up of 14 amino acids. With 4 bases removed from V and 4 bases from J, the gap between germline ends came to 14 bases. Sample-barcoded 5' priming and a J-beta primer mix drove a second PCR of 7 to 11 cycles. MiXCR was run by TCRdb on the 5' RACE reads, yielding one entry per CDR3 protein. The repertoire holds under 800,000 distinct CDR3 sequences, with about 42% as singletons. The clonotype comes from a woman aged 55-75 years in good health. Sequenced: blood. V is TRBV5-6 and J is TRBJ2-5, with a tentative D call TRBD2 (5 bases). In nucleotides, the CDR3 is TGTGCCAGCAGCGAACGGGGAACCCGAGAGACCCAGTACTTC. The encoded protein is CASSERGTRETQYF.